The T cell receptor (beta chain) described here comes from a study of blood T cells in healthy people across ages. As for the study in general: Template switching picked up about one barcoded beta molecule for each two T cells. Study-wide results and caveats: More naive CD4+ cells and higher diversity were found in long-lived than in aged donors.

The authors ran a second PCR of about 7 to 11 cycles using a sample-barcoded 5' primer and a J-beta primer mix. Each TCR beta cDNA got a 12-nucleotide random molecular identifier. TCRdb analysed the 5' RACE reads with MiXCR anew, one entry per CDR3 protein. Among 1.8 million or so distinct CDR3 sequences listed, about 39% were seen once. Comment on this clonotype: Its specificity is not known.

The CDR3 is 14 amino acids. Germline V gives CDR1 MNHNY, CDR2 SVGAGI (reference sequence). With V trimmed by 2 bases and J by 12 bases, 5 bases remained unmatched. Peripheral blood samples of 9 to 10 milliliters were drawn from each donor. The chain combines TRBV6-6 with TRBJ1-6; 9 bases fit TRBD1. The clonotype originates from a human donor in good health. Source material: blood. The CDR3 spells CASSYRDRVEPLHF. The CDR3 DNA sequence: TGTGCCAGCAGTTACCGGGACAGGGTCGAACCCCTCCACTTT.